This is a list of T cell receptor beta chains from one sample in a study of PD-1 blockade in classical Hodgkin lymphoma. TCRdb's table, derived via immunoSEQ multiplex PCR, lists solely in-frame clones and lacks some. Of about 96,000 clones listed, roughly 91% are singletons. The sample here was peripheral blood mononuclear cells (PBMCs), taken before the fourth cycle of nivolumab. The receptor source for this set is a human donor with classical Hodgkin lymphoma. Each CDR3 is given without its conserved first and last residue. A D gene is named only where the DNA matches it firmly.

v_call	j_call	d_call	cdr3_length	cdr3_aa
TRBV19	TRBJ2-2	TRBD1	15	ASTRDRVSLNTGELF
TRBV5-1	TRBJ1-2	NA	14	ASSLDPLIYNYGYT
TRBV14	NA	NA	12	ASSYPGVGYEQY
TRBV5-1	TRBJ2-7	TRBD2	12	ASSLVAGRNEQY
TRBV6-6	TRBJ2-7	NA	11	ASSYSSRIEQY
TRBV28	TRBJ1-2	NA	15	ASTSPLGRPANYGYT
TRBV2	TRBJ1-1	NA	9	ASFGALEAF
TRBV18	TRBJ1-5	TRBD1	14	ASSPRTGDSNQPQH
TRBV18	TRBJ2-3	TRBD2	13	ASSPPGLDTDTQY
TRBV27	TRBJ2-7	TRBD2	14	ASSRGLAGGAYEQY
TRBV7-9	TRBJ1-1	NA	12	ASSLGTADTEAF
TRBV9	TRBJ1-2	NA	13	ASSVANTGNYGYT
TRBV9	TRBJ2-1	TRBD1	14	ASSVATGGYGNEQF
TRBV6-5	TRBJ2-3	TRBD2	13	ASTRLAGGTDTQY
TRBV5-8	TRBJ1-1	NA	14	ASSLGYGTVNTEAF
TRBV30	TRBJ2-7	NA	12	AWGTPPFSYEQY
TRBV28	TRBJ1-3	NA	13	ASSFIGAAGNTIY
TRBV4-1	TRBJ1-1	NA	12	ASSQQGRNTEAF
TRBV6-5	TRBJ1-1	TRBD1	10	ASRRATGEAF
TRBV6-1	TRBJ2-7	TRBD1	12	ASSARTGFYEQY